Sequencing of this T cell receptor (beta chain) was carried out in a study of T cells in tuberculosis. At the level of the study: A South African cohort included IGRA-negative adolescents, latently infected IGRA-positive adolescents and adults with active tuberculosis. Study findings and constraints: The TCR-beta difference was not significant; alpha differences partly reflected length.

V was cut by 4 bases and J by 10 bases, with 16 bases left in between. Germline CDR1 MNHEY, CDR2 SMNVEV (reference sequence). The CDR3 covers 13 residues. Profiling relied on immunoSEQ multiplex PCR, and the TCRdb table lists in-frame clones only, not all of them. The table records 30,000 to 35,000 clones, about nine tenths of them present only once. Of note for this clone: What it binds is unknown.

The V gene is TRBV27, the J gene TRBJ1-2, with a possible D match to TRBD1 (6 bases). The specimen sequenced was PBMCs. This TCR came from a donor aged 10 to 29 with latent tuberculosis or without tuberculosis infection. Some clones in this sample may be carry-over from other donors' samples. As DNA, the CDR3 is TGTGCCAGCAGTTGGGGGGCGGGGGGGCACTACACCTTC. Translation: CASSWGAGGHYTF.